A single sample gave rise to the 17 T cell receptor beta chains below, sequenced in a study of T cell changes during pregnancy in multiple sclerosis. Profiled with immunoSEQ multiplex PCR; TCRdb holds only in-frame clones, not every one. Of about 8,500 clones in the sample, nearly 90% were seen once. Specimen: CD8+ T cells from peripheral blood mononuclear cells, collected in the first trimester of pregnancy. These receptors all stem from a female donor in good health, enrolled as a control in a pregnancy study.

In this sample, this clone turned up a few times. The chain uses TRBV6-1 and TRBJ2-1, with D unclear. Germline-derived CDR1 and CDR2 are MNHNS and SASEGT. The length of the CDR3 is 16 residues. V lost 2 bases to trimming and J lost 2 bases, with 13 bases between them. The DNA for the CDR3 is TGTGCCAGCAGTGAAATTGGCACCGTACCCTACAATGAGCAGTTCTTC. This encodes CASSEIGTVPYNEQFF.

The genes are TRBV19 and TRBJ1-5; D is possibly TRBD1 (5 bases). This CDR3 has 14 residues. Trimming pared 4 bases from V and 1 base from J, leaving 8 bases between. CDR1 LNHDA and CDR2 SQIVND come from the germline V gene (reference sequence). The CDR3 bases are TGTGCCAGTAGTACCGACAGAAGCAATCAGCCCCAGCATTTT. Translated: CASSTDRSNQPQHF.

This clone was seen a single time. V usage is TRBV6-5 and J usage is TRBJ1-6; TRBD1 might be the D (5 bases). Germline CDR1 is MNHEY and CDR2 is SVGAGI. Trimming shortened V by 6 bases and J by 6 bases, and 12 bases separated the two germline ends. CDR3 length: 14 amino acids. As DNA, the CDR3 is TGTGCCAGCAGCATTAGACAGTCTAATTCACCCCTCCACTTT. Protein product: CASSIRQSNSPLHF.

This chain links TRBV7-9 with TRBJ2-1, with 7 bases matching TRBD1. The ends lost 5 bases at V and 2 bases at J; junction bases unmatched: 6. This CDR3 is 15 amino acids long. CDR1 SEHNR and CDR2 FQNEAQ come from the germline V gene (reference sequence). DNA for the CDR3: TGTGCCAGCAGCGCGCGACAGGGCACCTACAATGAGCAGTTCTTC. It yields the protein CASSARQGTYNEQFF.

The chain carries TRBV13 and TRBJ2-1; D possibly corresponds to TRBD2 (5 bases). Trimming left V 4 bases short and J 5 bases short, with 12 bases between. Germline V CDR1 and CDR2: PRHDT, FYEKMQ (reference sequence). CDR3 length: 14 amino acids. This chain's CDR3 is CASSSLADHNEQFF. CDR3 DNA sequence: TGTGCCAGCAGCTCGCTAGCAGACCACAATGAGCAGTTCTTC. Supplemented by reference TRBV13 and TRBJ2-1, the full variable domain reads AAGVIQSPRHLIKEKRETATLKCYPIPRHDTVYWYQQGPGQDPQFLISFYEKMQSDKGSIPDRFSAQQFSDYHSELNMSSLELGDSALYFCASSSLADHNEQFFGPGTRLTVL.

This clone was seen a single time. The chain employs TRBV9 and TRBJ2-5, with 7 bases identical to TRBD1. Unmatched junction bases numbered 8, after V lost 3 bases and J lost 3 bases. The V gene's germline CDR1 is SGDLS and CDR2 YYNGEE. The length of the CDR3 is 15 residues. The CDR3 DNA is TGTGCCAGCAGCGAGGACGGGACAGCTGAAGAGACCCAGTACTTC. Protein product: CASSEDGTAEETQYF.

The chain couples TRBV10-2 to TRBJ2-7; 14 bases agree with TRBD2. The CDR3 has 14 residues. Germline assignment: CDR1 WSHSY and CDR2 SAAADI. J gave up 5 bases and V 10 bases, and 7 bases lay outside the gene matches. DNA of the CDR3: TGCGCCACCCGACTAGCGGGGGGGCCTGACGAGCAGTACTTC. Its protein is CATRLAGGPDEQYF.

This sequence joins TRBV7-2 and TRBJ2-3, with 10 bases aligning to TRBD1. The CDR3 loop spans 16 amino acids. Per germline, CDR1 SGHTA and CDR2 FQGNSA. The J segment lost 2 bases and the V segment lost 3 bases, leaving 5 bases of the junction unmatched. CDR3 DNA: TGTGCCAGCAGCTTCCGGACAGGGGGGGCCACAGATACGCAGTATTTT. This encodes CASSFRTGGATDTQYF.

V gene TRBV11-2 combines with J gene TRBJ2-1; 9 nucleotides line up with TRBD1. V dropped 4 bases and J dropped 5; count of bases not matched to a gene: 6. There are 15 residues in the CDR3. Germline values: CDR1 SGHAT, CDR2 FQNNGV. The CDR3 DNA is TGTGCCAGCAGCTCCGGACAGGGGTTGCACAATGAGCAGTTCTTC. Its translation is CASSSGQGLHNEQFF.

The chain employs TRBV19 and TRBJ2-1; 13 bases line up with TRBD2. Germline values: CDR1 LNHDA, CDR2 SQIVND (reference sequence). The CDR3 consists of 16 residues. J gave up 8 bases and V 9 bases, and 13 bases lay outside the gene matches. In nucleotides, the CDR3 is TGTGCCAGCCGATCCGGGACTAGCGGGGTAATATATGAGCAGTTCTTC. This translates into CASRSGTSGVIYEQFF.

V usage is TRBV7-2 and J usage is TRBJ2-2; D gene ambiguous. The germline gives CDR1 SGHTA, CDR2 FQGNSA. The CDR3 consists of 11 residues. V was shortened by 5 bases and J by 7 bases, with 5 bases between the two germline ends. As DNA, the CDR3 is TGTGCCAGCAGCATCCTCGGGGAGCTGTTTTTT. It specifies CASSILGELFF. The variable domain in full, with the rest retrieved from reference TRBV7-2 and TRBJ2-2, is GAGVSQSPSNKVTEKGKDVELRCDPISGHTALYWYRQSLGQGLEFLIYFQGNSAPDKSGLPSDRFSAERTGGSVSTLTIQRTQQEDSAVYLCASSILGELFFGEGSRLTVL.

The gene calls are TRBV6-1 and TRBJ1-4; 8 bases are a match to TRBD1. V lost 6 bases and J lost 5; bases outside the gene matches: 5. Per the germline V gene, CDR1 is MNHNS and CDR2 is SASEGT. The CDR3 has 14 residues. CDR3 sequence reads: CASSAGTGNEKLFF. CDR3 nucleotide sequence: TGTGCCAGCAGCGCCGGGACAGGAAATGAAAAACTGTTTTTT.

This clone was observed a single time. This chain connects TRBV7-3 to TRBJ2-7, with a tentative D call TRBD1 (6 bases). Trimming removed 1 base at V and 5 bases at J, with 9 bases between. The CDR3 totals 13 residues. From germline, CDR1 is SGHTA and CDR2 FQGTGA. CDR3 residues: CASSLMTGDEQYF. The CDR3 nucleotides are TGTGCCAGCAGCTTAATGACAGGCGACGAGCAGTACTTC. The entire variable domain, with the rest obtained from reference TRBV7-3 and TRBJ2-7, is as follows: GAGVSQTPSNKVTEKGKYVELRCDPISGHTALYWYRQSLGQGPEFLIYFQGTGAADDSGLPNDRFFAVRPEGSVSTLKIQRTERGDSAVYLCASSLMTGDEQYFGPGTRLTVT.

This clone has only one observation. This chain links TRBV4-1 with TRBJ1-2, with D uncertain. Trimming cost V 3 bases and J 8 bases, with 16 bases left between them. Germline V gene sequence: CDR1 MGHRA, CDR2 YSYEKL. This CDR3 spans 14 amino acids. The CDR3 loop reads CASSHAAPLFGYTF. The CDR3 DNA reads TGCGCCAGCAGCCACGCCGCTCCTCTATTCGGCTACACCTTC.

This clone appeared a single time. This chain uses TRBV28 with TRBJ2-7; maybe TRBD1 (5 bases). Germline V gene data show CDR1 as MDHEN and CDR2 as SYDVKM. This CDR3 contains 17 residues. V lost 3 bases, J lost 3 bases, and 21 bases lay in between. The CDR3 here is CASSLDIELGGYYEQYF. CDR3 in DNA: TGTGCCAGCAGTTTGGACATTGAACTGGGCGGCTACTACGAGCAGTACTTC.

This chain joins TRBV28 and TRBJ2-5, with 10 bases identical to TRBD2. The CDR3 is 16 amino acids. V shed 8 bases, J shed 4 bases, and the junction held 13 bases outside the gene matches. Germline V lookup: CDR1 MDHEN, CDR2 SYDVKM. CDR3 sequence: CASDPTSGTPPETQYF. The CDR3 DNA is TGTGCCAGCGACCCAACTAGCGGGACACCCCCAGAGACCCAGTACTTC.

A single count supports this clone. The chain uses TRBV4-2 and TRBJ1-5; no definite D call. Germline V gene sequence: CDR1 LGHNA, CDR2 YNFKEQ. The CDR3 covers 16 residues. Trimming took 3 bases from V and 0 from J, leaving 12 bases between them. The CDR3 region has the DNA TGTGCCAGCAGCCATCGTCAGGAGGGTAGCAATCAGCCCCAGCATTTT. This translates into CASSHRQEGSNQPQHF.